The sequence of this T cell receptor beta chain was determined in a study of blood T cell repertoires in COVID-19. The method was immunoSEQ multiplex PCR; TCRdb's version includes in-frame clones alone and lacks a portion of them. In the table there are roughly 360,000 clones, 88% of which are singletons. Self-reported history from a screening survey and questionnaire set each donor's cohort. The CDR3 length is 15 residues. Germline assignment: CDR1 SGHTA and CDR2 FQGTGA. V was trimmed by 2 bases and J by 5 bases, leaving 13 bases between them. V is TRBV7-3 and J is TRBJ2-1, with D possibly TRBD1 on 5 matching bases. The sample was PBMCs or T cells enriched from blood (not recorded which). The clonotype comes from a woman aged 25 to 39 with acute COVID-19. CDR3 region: CASSLYGAANNEQFF. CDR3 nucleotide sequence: TGTGCCAGCAGCTTATATGGGGCAGCGAACAATGAGCAGTTCTTC.